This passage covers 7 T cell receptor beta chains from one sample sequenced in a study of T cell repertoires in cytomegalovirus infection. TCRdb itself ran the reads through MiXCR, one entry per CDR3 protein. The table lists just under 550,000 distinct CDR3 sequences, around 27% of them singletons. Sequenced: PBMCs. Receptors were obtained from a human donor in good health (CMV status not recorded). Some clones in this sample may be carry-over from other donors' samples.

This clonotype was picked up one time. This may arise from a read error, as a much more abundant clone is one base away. The CDR3 region has the DNA TGTGCCAGCAGCCACCGGAGACTAGCGAACGAGCAGTACGTC. Translating gives CASSHRRLANEQYV. V usage is TRBV7-9 and J usage is TRBJ2-7; 8 nucleotides match TRBD2. The CDR3 is made up of 14 amino acids. Germline-derived CDR1 and CDR2 are SEHNR and FQNEAQ (reference sequence). J gave up 5 bases and V 5 bases, and 8 bases lay outside the gene matches.

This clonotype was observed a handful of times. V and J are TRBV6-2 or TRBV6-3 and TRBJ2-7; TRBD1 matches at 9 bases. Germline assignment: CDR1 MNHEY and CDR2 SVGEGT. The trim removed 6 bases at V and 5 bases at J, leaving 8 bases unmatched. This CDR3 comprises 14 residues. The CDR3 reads CASSLRDRAHEQYV. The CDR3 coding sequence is TGTGCCAGCAGCCTGCGGGACAGGGCGCACGAGCAGTACGTC.

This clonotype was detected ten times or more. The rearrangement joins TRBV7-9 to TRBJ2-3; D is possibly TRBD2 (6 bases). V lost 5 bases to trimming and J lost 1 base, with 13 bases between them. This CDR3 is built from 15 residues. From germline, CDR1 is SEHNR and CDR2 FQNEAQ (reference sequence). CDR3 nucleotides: TGTGCCAGCAGCCCCCCGGCTAGCGGCACAGATACGCAGTATTTT. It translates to CASSPPASGTDTQYF.

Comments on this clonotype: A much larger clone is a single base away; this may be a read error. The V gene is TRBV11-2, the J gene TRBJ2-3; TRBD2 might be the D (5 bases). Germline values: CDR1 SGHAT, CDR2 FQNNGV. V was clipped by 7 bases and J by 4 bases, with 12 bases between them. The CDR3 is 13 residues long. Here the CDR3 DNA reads TGTGCCAGCAACATTGACTACTCAGATACGCAGTATTTT. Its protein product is CASNIDYSDTQYF. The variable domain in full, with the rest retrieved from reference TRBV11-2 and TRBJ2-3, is EAGVAQSPRYKIIEKRQSVAFWCNPISGHATLYWYQQILGQGPKLLIQFQNNGVVDDSQLPKDRFSAERLKGVDSTLKIQPAKLEDSAVYLCASNIDYSDTQYFGPGTRLTVL.

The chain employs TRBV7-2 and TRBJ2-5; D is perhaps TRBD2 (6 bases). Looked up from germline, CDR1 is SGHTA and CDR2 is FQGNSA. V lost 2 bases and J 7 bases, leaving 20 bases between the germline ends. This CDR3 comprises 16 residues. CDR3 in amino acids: CASSLSVAEGSRTQYF. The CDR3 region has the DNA TGTGCCAGCAGCTTAAGCGTAGCGGAGGGGTCCAGGACCCAGTACTTC.

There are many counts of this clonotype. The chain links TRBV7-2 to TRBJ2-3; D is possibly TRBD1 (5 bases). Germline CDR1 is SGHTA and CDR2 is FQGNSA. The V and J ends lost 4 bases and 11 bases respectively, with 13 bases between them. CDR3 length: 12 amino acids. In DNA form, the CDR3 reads TGTGCCAGCAGCTATTTTAATAGGGGGCAGTATTTT. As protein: CASSYFNRGQYF.

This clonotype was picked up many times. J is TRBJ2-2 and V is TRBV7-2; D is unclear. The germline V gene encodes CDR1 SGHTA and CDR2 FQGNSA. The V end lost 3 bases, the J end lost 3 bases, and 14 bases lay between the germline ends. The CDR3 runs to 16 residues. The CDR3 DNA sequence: TGTGCCAGCAGCTTTCACCGGTCCGCGGACACCGGGGAGCTGTTTTTT. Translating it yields CASSFHRSADTGELFF.